The rows below give T cell receptor beta chains drawn from one sample of a study of cytomegalovirus exposure and HLA in healthy donors. This table comes from immunoSEQ multiplex PCR, and its TCRdb copy is limited to in-frame clones, with some not included. The sample has 85,000 to 100,000 clones, roughly 75% seen once. Sequenced sample: PBMCs. Source of these receptors: a woman between 55 and 75 years old in good health and CMV-seronegative. CDR3s include the opening cysteine and the closing phenylalanine or tryptophan. Each record gives: J gene, V gene, D gene, clone size, CDR3 protein, CDR3 DNA. A D gene is named only where the DNA matches it firmly. Size is stated for part of the rows, as once, few or many counts, or as a class when the clone is expanded.

J: TRBJ1-5
V: TRBV7-2
D: TRBD1
size: few
CDR3: CASSLRTGFDQPQHF
DNA: TGTGCCAGCAGCCTGAGGACAGGGTTCGATCAGCCCCAGCATTTT

J: TRBJ2-1
V: TRBV4-3
D: TRBD2
size: -
CDR3: CASSQGSGGYNEQFF
DNA: TGCGCCAGCAGCCAAGGGAGCGGGGGCTACAATGAGCAGTTCTTC

J: TRBJ2-5
V: TRBV5-1
D: TRBD1
size: -
CDR3: CASSLTGGKETQYF
DNA: TGCGCCAGCAGCTTAACAGGGGGCAAGGAGACCCAGTACTTC

J: TRBJ1-2
V: TRBV4-3
D: -
size: -
CDR3: CASSQDSGGEYGYTF
DNA: TGCGCCAGCAGCCAAGATTCCGGTGGGGAGTATGGCTACACCTTC

J: TRBJ1-2
V: TRBV10-2
D: TRBD1
size: -
CDR3: CASSEGGQVGYGYTF
DNA: TGCGCCAGCAGTGAGGGTGGACAGGTGGGCTATGGCTACACCTTC

J: TRBJ1-5
V: TRBV27
D: TRBD1
size: -
CDR3: CASSLTGINQPQHF
DNA: TGTGCCAGCAGTTTGACAGGGATCAATCAGCCCCAGCATTTT

J: TRBJ2-5
V: TRBV9
D: -
size: -
CDR3: CASAGSGSQETQYF
DNA: TGTGCCAGCGCGGGTTCGGGGTCCCAAGAGACCCAGTACTTC

J: TRBJ2-7
V: TRBV2
D: -
size: -
CDR3: CASSERDTSYEQYF
DNA: TGTGCCAGCAGTGAACGGGACACCTCCTACGAGCAGTACTTC

J: TRBJ2-1
V: TRBV2
D: TRBD2
size: -
CDR3: CASSAGSGSSREQFF
DNA: TGTGCCAGCAGCGCCGGCAGCGGGAGTTCGCGTGAGCAGTTCTTC

J: TRBJ1-5
V: TRBV28
D: -
size: once
CDR3: CASKMGGVYSNQPQHF
DNA: TGTGCCAGCAAAATGGGGGGGGTGTATAGCAATCAGCCCCAGCATTTT

J: TRBJ2-5
V: TRBV13
D: -
size: few
CDR3: CASSLGKETQYF
DNA: TGTGCCAGCAGCTTAGGCAAAGAGACCCAGTACTTC

J: TRBJ1-1
V: TRBV18
D: -
size: -
CDR3: CASSPNREPEAFF
DNA: TGTGCCAGCTCACCAAACAGGGAGCCTGAAGCTTTCTTT

J: TRBJ2-1
V: TRBV10-2
D: TRBD2
size: -
CDR3: CASSELAGGRGNEQFF
DNA: TGCGCCAGCAGTGAGTTAGCGGGGGGCCGGGGGAATGAGCAGTTCTTC

J: TRBJ2-7
V: TRBV23-1
D: TRBD1
size: -
CDR3: CASSRTATGDSFYEQYF
DNA: TGCGCCAGCAGTCGAACAGCGACAGGGGATAGCTTCTACGAGCAGTACTTC

J: TRBJ1-2
V: TRBV29-1
D: -
size: few
CDR3: CSVDGGSTLNYGYTF
DNA: TGCAGCGTTGACGGTGGTAGTACCTTAAACTATGGCTACACCTTC